The T cell receptor beta chain under discussion was sequenced for a study of T cells in localized non-small cell lung cancer. On this clone itself: Antigen unknown.

Here immunoSEQ multiplex PCR was the method, and the copy in TCRdb shows in-frame clones only, minus some. The sample holds about 2,000 clones, about 18% seen once. Study conclusions and caveats: Maximal T cell clonality occurred in uninvolved adjacent lung, with tumor ranking below it. Adjacent lung exhibited a median of around 60 among the 100 most abundant tumor clones.

The CDR3 sequence is 12 residues long. V shed 8 bases and J shed 2 bases, with 9 bases lying between them. The V gene's germline CDR1 is MDHEN and CDR2 SYDVKM. This chain links TRBV28 with TRBJ1-2; TRBD1 might be the D (6 bases). The sample here was lung tumor tissue, taken before any cancer treatment. The TCR comes from a female donor of 60 years or more with stage I squamous cell lung carcinoma. CDR3 sequence (DNA): TGTGCCAGCCTGACAGGAAACTATGGCTACACCTTC. Protein product: CASLTGNYGYTF.